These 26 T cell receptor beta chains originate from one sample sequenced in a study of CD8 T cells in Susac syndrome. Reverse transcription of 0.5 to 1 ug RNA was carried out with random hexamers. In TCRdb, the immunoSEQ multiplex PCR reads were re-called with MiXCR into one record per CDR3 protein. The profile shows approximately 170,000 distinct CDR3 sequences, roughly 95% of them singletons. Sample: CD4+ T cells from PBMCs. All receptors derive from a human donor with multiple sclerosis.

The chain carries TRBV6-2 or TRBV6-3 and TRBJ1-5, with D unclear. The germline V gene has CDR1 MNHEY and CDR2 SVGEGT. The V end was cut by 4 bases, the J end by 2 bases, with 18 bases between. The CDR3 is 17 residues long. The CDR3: CASSSVYGEGGNQPQHF. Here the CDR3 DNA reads TGTGCCAGCAGTTCCGTTTACGGGGAGGGAGGCAATCAGCCCCAGCATTTT.

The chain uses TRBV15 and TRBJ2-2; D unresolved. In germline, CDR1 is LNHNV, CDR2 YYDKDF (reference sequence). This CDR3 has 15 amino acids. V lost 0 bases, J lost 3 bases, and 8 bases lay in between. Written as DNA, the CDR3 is TGTGCCACCAGCAGAGACCCGAAGTACACCGGGGAGCTGTTTTTT. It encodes CATSRDPKYTGELFF.

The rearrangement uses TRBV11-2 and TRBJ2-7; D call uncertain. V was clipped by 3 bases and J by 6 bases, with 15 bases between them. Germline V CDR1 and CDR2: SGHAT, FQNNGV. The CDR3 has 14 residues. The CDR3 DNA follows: TGTGCCAGCAGCTTTGACAAATACTCTCTCGAGCAGTACTTC. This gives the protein CASSFDKYSLEQYF.

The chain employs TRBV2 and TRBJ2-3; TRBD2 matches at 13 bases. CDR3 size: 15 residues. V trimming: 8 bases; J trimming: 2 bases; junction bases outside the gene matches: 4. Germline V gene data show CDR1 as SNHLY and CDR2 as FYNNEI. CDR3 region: CASLGLAGITDTQYF. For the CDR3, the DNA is TGTGCCAGCCTGGGACTAGCGGGGATCACAGATACGCAGTATTTT.

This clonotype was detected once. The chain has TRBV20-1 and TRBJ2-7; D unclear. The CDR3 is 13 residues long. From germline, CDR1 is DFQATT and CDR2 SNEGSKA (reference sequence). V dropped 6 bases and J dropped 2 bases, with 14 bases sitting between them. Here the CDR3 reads CSAASMAPYEQYF. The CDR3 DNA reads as TGCAGTGCCGCCTCGATGGCCCCCTACGAGCAGTACTTC.

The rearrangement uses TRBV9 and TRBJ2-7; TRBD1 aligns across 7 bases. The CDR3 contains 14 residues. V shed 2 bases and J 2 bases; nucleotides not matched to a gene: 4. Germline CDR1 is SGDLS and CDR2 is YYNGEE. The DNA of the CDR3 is TGTGCCAGCAGCGTGACAGGGAACCCCTACGAGCAGTACTTC. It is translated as CASSVTGNPYEQYF.

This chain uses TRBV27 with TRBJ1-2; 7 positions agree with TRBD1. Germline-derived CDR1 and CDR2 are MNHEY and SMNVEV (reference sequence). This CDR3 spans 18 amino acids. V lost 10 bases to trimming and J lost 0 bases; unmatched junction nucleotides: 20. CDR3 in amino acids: CATQEGYRGPDTNYGYTF. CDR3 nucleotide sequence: TGTGCCACCCAAGAGGGTTACAGGGGACCGGATACTAACTATGGCTACACCTTC.

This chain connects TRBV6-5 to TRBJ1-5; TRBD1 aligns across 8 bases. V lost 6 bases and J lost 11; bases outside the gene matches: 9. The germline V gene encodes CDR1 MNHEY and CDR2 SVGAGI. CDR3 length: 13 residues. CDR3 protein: CASSPTGVSAQHF. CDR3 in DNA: TGTGCCAGCAGCCCGACAGGGGTCTCTGCCCAGCATTTT.

The CDR3 nucleotides read TGTGCCAGCTGGAACCGGGGGTATCAGCCCCAGCATTTT. It codes for CASWNRGYQPQHF. The genes are TRBV27 and TRBJ1-5; TRBD1 might be the D (5 bases). Germline V CDR1 and CDR2: MNHEY, SMNVEV (reference sequence). Trimming stripped 8 bases from V and 5 bases from J, with 13 bases between. The CDR3 sequence is 13 residues long.

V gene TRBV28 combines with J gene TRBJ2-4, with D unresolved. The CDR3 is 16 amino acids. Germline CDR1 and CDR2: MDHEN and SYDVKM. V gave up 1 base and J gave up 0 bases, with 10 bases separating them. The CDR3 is CASSLFGALAKNIQYF. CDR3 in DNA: TGTGCCAGCAGTTTATTTGGCGCCTTAGCCAAAAACATTCAGTACTTC.

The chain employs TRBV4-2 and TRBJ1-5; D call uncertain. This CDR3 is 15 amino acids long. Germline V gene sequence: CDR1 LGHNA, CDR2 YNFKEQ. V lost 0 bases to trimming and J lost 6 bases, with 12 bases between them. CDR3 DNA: TGTGCCAGCAGCCAAGAGGCCCGGACGGTTCAGCCCCAGCATTTT. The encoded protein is CASSQEARTVQPQHF.

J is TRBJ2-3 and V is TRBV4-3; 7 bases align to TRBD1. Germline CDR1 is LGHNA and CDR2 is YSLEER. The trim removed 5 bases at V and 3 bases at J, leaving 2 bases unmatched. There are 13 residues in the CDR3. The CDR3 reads CASSEGATDTQYF. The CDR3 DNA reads TGCGCCAGCAGCGAGGGGGCAACAGATACGCAGTATTTT.

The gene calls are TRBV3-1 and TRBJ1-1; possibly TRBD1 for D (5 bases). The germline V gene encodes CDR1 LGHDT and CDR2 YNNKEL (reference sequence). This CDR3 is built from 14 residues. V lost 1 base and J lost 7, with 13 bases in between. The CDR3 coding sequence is TGTGCCAGCAGCCAAGCAAGCTGGAGGGGTGAAGCTTTCTTT. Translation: CASSQASWRGEAFF.

The CDR3 coding sequence is TGCAGTGCGTTACTAGAGACCCAGTACTTC. Translated, it gives CSALLETQYF. The genes are TRBV20-1 and TRBJ2-5; no firm D call. The CDR3 spans 10 residues. Looked up from germline, CDR1 is DFQATT and CDR2 is SNEGSKA (reference sequence). Trimming removed 6 bases at V and 4 bases at J, with 6 bases between.

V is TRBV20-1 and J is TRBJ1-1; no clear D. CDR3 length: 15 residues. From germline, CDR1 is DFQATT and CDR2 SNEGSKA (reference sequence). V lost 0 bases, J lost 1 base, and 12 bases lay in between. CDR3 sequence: CSAREIGKRNTEAFF. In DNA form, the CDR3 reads TGCAGTGCTAGAGAAATTGGGAAGAGGAACACTGAAGCTTTCTTT.

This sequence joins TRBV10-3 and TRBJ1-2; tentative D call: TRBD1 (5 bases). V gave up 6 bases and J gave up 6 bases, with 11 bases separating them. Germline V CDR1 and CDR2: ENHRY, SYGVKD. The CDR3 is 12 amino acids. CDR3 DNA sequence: TGTGCCATCAGCCGGGACGGAGATGGCTACACCTTC. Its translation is CAISRDGDGYTF.

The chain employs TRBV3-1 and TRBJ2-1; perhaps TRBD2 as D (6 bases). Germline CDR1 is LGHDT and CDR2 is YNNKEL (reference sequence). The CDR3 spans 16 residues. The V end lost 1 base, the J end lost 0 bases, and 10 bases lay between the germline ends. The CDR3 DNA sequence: TGTGCCAGCAGCCAAGGGGACTGGGGCTCCTACAATGAGCAGTTCTTC. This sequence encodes CASSQGDWGSYNEQFF.

CDR3 nucleotides: TGCAGTGCTAGAGATCCTGGGAGCGGGAGGACCTACGAGCAGTACTTC. Translation: CSARDPGSGRTYEQYF. This chain links TRBV20-1 with TRBJ2-7; 9 nucleotides align to TRBD2. This CDR3 is built from 16 residues. Per the germline V gene, CDR1 is DFQATT and CDR2 is SNEGSKA (reference sequence). Trimming removed 0 bases from V and 2 bases from J; junction bases left unmatched: 8.

CDR3 coding DNA: TGTGCCAGCAGACAGGGACCCTACAATGAGCAGTTCTTC. Protein: CASRQGPYNEQFF. The rearrangement joins TRBV11-2 to TRBJ2-1; tentatively, D is TRBD1 (6 bases). Germline V gene sequence: CDR1 SGHAT, CDR2 FQNNGV. The CDR3 extends over 13 amino acids. The germline V and J ends were trimmed by 6 bases and 2 bases, with 8 bases remaining between them.

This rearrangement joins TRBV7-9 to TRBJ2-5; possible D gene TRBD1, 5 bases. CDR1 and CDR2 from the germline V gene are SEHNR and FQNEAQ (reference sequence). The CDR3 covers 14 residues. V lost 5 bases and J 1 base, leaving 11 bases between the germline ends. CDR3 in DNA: TGTGCCAGCAGCCCAAGGACAAGCCAAGAGACCCAGTACTTC. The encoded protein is CASSPRTSQETQYF.

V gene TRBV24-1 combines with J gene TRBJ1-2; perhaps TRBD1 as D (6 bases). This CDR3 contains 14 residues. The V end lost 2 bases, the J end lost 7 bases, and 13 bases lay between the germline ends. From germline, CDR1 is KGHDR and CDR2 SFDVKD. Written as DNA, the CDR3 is TGTGCCACCAGTGATTCCACAGGGAGAGGTGGCTACACCTTC. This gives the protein CATSDSTGRGGYTF.

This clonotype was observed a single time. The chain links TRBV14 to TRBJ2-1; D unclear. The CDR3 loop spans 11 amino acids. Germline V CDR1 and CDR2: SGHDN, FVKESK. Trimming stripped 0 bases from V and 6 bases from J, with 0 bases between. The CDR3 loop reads CASSQDNEQFF. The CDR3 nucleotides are TGTGCCAGCAGCCAAGACAATGAGCAGTTCTTC.

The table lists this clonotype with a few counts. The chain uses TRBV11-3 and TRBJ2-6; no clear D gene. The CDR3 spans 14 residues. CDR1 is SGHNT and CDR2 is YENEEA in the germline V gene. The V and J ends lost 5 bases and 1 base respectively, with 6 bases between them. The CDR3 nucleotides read TGTGCCAGCAGCCTAACTTCTGGGGCCAACGTCCTGACTTTC. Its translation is CASSLTSGANVLTF.

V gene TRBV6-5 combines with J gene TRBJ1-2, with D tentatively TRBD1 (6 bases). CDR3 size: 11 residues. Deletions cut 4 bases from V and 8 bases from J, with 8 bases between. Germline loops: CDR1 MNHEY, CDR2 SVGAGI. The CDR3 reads CASSSQGGYTF. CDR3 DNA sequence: TGTGCCAGCAGTTCCCAGGGGGGCTACACCTTC.

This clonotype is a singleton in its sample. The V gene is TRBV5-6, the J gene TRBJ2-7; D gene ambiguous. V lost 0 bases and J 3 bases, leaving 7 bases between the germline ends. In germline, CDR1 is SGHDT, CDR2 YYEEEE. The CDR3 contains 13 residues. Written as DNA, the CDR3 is TGTGCCAGCAGCTTGGGAGTCGGCTACGAGCAGTACTTC. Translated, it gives CASSLGVGYEQYF. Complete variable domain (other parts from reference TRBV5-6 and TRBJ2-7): DAGVTQSPTHLIKTRGQQVTLRCSPKSGHDTVSWYQQALGQGPQFIFQYYEEEERQRGNFPDRFSGHQFPNYSSELNVNALLLGDSALYLCASSLGVGYEQYFGPGTRLTVT.

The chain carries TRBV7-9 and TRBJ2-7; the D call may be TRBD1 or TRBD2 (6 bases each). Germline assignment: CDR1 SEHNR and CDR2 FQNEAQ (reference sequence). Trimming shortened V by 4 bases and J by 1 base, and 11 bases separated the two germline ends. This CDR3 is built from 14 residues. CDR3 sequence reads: CASSSQGGSYEQYF. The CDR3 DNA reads TGTGCCAGCAGCTCCCAAGGGGGGTCCTACGAGCAGTACTTC.